One sample yielded the 6 T cell receptor beta chains listed below, sequenced in a study of metastatic and nonmetastatic thyroid tumors. Using MiXCR, TCRdb re-called clones from the PCR reads. This table has around 6,700 clones, under 35% appearing once. Every patient was untreated before thyroid surgery. Sequenced input: adjacent normal tissue. The receptors were gathered from a female donor with papillary thyroid cancer or a benign thyroid nodule (not recorded which). Some clones in this sample may be carry-over from other donors' samples.

Details on this clone: Other DNA sequences of this sample code for an identical CDR3. The V gene is TRBV30, the J gene TRBJ1-1; 8 bases align to TRBD1. This CDR3 region has 14 residues. Germline CDR1 is GTSNPN and CDR2 is SVGIG (reference sequence). Germline trimming cut 3 bases from V and 1 base from J; bases unmatched to any gene: 4. The DNA of the CDR3 is TGTGCCTGGAGGAGGACAGGGAGGAACACTGAAGCTTTCTTT. Amino acid sequence: CAWRRTGRNTEAFF. Full variable domain (remainder filled in from reference TRBV30 and TRBJ1-1): SQTIHQWPATLVQPVGSPLSLECTVEGTSNPNLYWYRQAAGRGLQLLFYSVGIGQISSEVPQNLSASRPQDRQFILSSKKLLLSDSGFYLCAWRRTGRNTEAFFGQGTRLTVV.

Regarding this clone: Other DNA sequences in this specimen translate into the identical CDR3. V gene TRBV11-2 combines with J gene TRBJ1-2; 11 bases line up with TRBD1. CDR3 length equals 14 residues. Losses at the gene ends were 3 bases for V and 8 bases for J; bases not matched to a gene: 5. Per the germline V gene, CDR1 is SGHAT and CDR2 is FQNNGV. DNA for the CDR3: TGTGCCAGCAGCTTGGACAGGGGGCGCGGGGGCTACACCTTC. This sequence encodes CASSLDRGRGGYTF. Filled out from reference TRBV11-2 and TRBJ1-2, the complete variable domain reads EAGVAQSPRYKIIEKRQSVAFWCNPISGHATLYWYQQILGQGPKLLIQFQNNGVVDDSQLPKDRFSAERLKGVDSTLKIQPAKLEDSAVYLCASSLDRGRGGYTFGSGTRLTVV.

In this sample, this clone turned up a few times. At one of its ends the junction is not consistent with the germline gene, which may arise from a read error. The chain couples TRBV6-5 to TRBJ2-4; no firm D call. The V gene's germline CDR1 is MNHEY and CDR2 SVGAGI. The CDR3 has 15 residues. Here the CDR3 DNA reads TGTGCCAGCAGTTGTTCCTCAGGATGCAAAAATATTCAGTACTTC. Translation: CASSCSSGCKNIQYF.

V usage is TRBV2 and J usage is TRBJ2-3; TRBD2 matches at 9 bases. This CDR3 region has 15 residues. With 11 bases clipped from V and 3 bases from J, the junction kept 12 bases outside the gene matches. Per the germline V gene, CDR1 is SNHLY and CDR2 is FYNNEI. The DNA for the CDR3 is TGTGCCTGCCTTCACGGGGGACTAGCTACAGATACGCAGTATTTT. As protein: CACLHGGLATDTQYF.

The genes are TRBV4-1 and TRBJ2-7; D not certain. From germline, CDR1 is MGHRA and CDR2 YSYEKL. This CDR3 is 16 amino acids long. Trimming shortened V by 3 bases and J by 3 bases, and 18 bases separated the two germline ends. The DNA for the CDR3 is TGCGCCAGCAGCCAGGCTGAAGGGCAGAGAATCTACGAGCAGTACTTC. It yields the protein CASSQAEGQRIYEQYF.

The chain employs TRBV20-1 and TRBJ2-1; D is possibly TRBD2 (5 bases). The CDR3 is 14 residues long. Germline V gives CDR1 DFQATT, CDR2 SNEGSKA (reference sequence). V was pared by 3 bases and J by 4 bases, with 13 bases between. The CDR3 coding sequence is TGCAGTGCTAGTTGGTGGCGGGTGTACAATGAGCAGTTCTTC. Its protein is CSASWWRVYNEQFF.